The 15 T cell receptor beta chains below all came from one sample that was sequenced in a study of control samples from healthy donors and cancer patients. Measured with immunoSEQ multiplex PCR; TCRdb has only the in-frame clones, and not every one. Of roughly 150,000 clones listed, more than 85% are singletons. Material: blood. The receptors originated from a man over 45 in good health.

The chain joins TRBV4-2 to TRBJ2-3; D remains unclear. Trimming pared 0 bases from V and 5 bases from J, leaving 6 bases between. Germline V lookup: CDR1 LGHNA, CDR2 YNFKEQ. This CDR3 has 13 amino acids. CDR3: CASSQDLVDTQYF. The CDR3 bases are TGTGCCAGCAGCCAAGATCTGGTAGATACGCAGTATTTT.

The chain has TRBV3-1 (or the pseudogene TRBV3-2) and TRBJ1-1; D not resolved. The CDR3 spans 15 residues. Germline CDR1 LGHDT, CDR2 YNNKEL (reference sequence). The V end lost 0 bases, the J end lost 4 bases, and 12 bases lay between the germline ends. This chain's CDR3 is CASSQDRSGGTEAFF. The CDR3 DNA sequence: TGTGCCAGCAGCCAAGATAGATCGGGAGGCACTGAAGCTTTCTTT.

In nucleotides, the CDR3 is TGTGCCTCCCGGACAGGGGCGTTTAACGAGCAGTACTTC. It encodes CASRTGAFNEQYF. The chain recombines TRBV30 with TRBJ2-7; 9 bases map to TRBD1. Unmatched junction bases numbered 9, after V lost 7 bases and J lost 5 bases. The CDR3 extends over 13 amino acids. Germline-derived CDR1 and CDR2 are GTSNPN and SVGIG (reference sequence).

The genes are TRBV27 and TRBJ1-2; 9 positions match TRBD1. The CDR3 length is 17 residues. The germline V gene encodes CDR1 MNHEY and CDR2 SMNVEV (reference sequence). The ends lost 1 base at V and 8 bases at J; junction bases unmatched: 14. The CDR3 nucleotides are TGTGCCAGCAGTTTATACGTTCAACAGGGGGCGATGGGAGGCTACACCTTC. This codes for CASSLYVQQGAMGGYTF.

V is TRBV7-9 and J is TRBJ2-1; D may be TRBD2 (5 bases). This CDR3 region has 14 residues. Germline values: CDR1 SEHNR, CDR2 FQNEAQ (reference sequence). Trimming removed 2 bases at V and 7 bases at J, with 12 bases between. The CDR3 DNA reads as TGTGCCAGCAGCTTATCCACCTCGGGGAATGAGCAGTTCTTC. Protein: CASSLSTSGNEQFF.

The chain combines TRBV3-1 (or the pseudogene TRBV3-2) with TRBJ2-7; D gene unclear. Germline-derived CDR1 and CDR2 are LGHDT and YNNKEL (reference sequence). This CDR3 is built from 13 residues. With 6 bases removed from V and 0 bases from J, the gap between germline ends came to 9 bases. CDR3 sequence: CASRSTSSYEQYF. In DNA form, the CDR3 reads TGTGCCAGCAGAAGCACGAGCTCCTACGAGCAGTACTTC.

The chain couples TRBV28 to TRBJ2-5, with TRBD1 as a possible D gene (7 bases). CDR3 size: 15 residues. The germline CDR1 and CDR2 sequences are MDHEN and SYDVKM. V was clipped by 5 bases and J by 0 bases, with 13 bases between them. The CDR3 spells CASSLRGEYQETQYF. The DNA for the CDR3 is TGTGCCAGCAGTCTCAGGGGGGAGTACCAAGAGACCCAGTACTTC. The full variable domain, with the rest looked up from reference TRBV28 and TRBJ2-5, is DVKVTQSSRYLVKRTGEKVFLECVQDMDHENMFWYRQDPGLGLRLIYFSYDVKMKEKGDIPEGYSVSREKKERFSLILESASTNQTSMYLCASSLRGEYQETQYFGPGTRLLVL.

The V call is TRBV5-1, the J call TRBJ1-4; 10 positions match TRBD1. Looked up from germline, CDR1 is SGHRS and CDR2 is YFSETQ. Unmatched junction bases numbered 5, after V lost 4 bases and J lost 8 bases. There are 14 residues in the CDR3. The CDR3 sequence: CASSPPGQGEKLFF. In DNA, the CDR3 is TGCGCCAGCAGCCCGCCGGGACAGGGGGAAAAACTGTTTTTT.

This clone showed up just once. The V call is TRBV4-1, the J call TRBJ2-7; 8 bases align to TRBD2. Germline V lookup: CDR1 MGHRA, CDR2 YSYEKL. With V trimmed by 4 bases and J by 0 bases, 8 bases remained unmatched. CDR3 length equals 16 residues. In nucleotides, the CDR3 is TGCGCCAGCAGCCGGTATATAGCGGGAAGCTCCTACGAGCAGTACTTC. Translated, it gives CASSRYIAGSSYEQYF.

The chain couples TRBV15 to TRBJ2-3; D is ambiguous. Germline V CDR1 and CDR2: LNHNV, YYDKDF (reference sequence). V dropped 2 bases and J dropped 7 bases, with 10 bases sitting between them. CDR3 size: 13 residues. The DNA of the CDR3 is TGTGCCACCAGCAGAATTCTGCCACATACGCAGTATTTT. This encodes CATSRILPHTQYF.

V gene TRBV5-5 combines with J gene TRBJ1-2; 9 bases are shared with TRBD1. The CDR3 runs to 15 residues. V lost 6 bases, J lost 1 base, and 7 bases stayed unmatched. Germline assignment: CDR1 SGHKS and CDR2 YYEKEE (reference sequence). CDR3 in amino acids: CASTFGQGRNYGYTF. Written as DNA, the CDR3 is TGTGCCAGCACCTTTGGACAGGGGCGTAACTATGGCTACACCTTC.

This clone is a singleton in its sample. The chain links TRBV18 to TRBJ2-2; the match to TRBD2 covers 9 bases. This CDR3 has 15 amino acids. Germline V gene sequence: CDR1 KGHSH, CDR2 LQKENI. V dropped 2 bases and J dropped 13; count of bases not matched to a gene: 11. CDR3 loop: CASSPILAGTQGLFF. CDR3 nucleotide sequence: TGTGCCAGCTCACCAATCCTAGCGGGAACCCAAGGGCTGTTTTTT.

J is TRBJ1-5 and V is TRBV21-1. TRBV21-1 is shown as a pseudogene. The CDR3 runs 16 residues. The CDR3 bases are TGTGCCAGCAGCAGGTATTCAAGCTGGGGCAATCAGCCCCAGCATTTT. It encodes CASSRYSSWGNQPQHF.

The genes are TRBV5-1 and TRBJ2-5, with 8 nucleotides matching TRBD2. This CDR3 contains 17 residues. Unmatched junction bases numbered 10, after V lost 2 bases and J lost 1 base. Germline assignment: CDR1 SGHRS and CDR2 YFSETQ. Here the CDR3 DNA reads TGCGCCAGCAGCTTAGGCTTAATAGCGGGATCCCAAGAGACCCAGTACTTC. Residues: CASSLGLIAGSQETQYF.

V and J are TRBV11-2 and TRBJ2-5, with 15 nucleotides matching TRBD2. The V and J ends lost 3 bases and 2 bases, in that order; junction bases with no gene match: 4. The CDR3 length is 17 residues. The germline gives CDR1 SGHAT, CDR2 FQNNGV. The CDR3 DNA sequence: TGTGCCAGCAGCTTCGGACTAGCGGGAGGGCCTCAAGAGACCCAGTACTTC. The encoded protein is CASSFGLAGGPQETQYF.